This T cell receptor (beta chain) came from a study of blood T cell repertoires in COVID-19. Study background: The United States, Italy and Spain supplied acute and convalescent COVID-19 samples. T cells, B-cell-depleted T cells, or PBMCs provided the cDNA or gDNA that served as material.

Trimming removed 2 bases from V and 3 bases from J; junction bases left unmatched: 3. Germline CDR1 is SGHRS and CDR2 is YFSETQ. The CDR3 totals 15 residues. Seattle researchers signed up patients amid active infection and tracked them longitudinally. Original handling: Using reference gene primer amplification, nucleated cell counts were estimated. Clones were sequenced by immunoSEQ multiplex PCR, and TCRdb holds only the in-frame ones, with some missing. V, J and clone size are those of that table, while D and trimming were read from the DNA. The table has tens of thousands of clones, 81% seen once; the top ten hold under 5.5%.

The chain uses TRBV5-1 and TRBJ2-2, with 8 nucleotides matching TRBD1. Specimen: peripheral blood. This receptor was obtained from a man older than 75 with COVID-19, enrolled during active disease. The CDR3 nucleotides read TGCGCCAGCAGCTTCAGGGGGCAGGACACCGGGGAGCTGTTTTTT. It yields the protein CASSFRGQDTGELFF.